The TCR beta chain under discussion was sequenced for a study of blood T cell repertoires in COVID-19 (dated by TCRdb to the early 2020s). Describing the broader study: The collaborator samples originated in the United States, Italy and Spain and spanned the acute and convalescent phases of COVID-19. The prospective study material was composed of cDNA or gDNA derived from T cells, B-cell-depleted T cells, or PBMCs. The repertoires were released in a freely available public database intended as a resource for research on the immune response to SARS-CoV-2. The samples were drawn from two sources: the first 160 participants of the ongoing ImmuneRACE study, and 1,200 or so subjects contributed by 6 global collaborators. Where HLA class I and class II types were available, the types were taken from metadata supplied by the sample provider, not from assay-based typing. A de-identified subject ID, COVID-19 status, age in years and sex were almost always included in the sample metadata. Subjects who had been exposed to COVID-19, were actively infected with it, or had recovered from it provided the deeply sampled blood TCRbeta repertoires that made up the dataset. The full study reports these points: Clinical and demographic metadata were provided uncurated, with the amount varying by source and participant.

Each collaborating institution followed its own protocols to collect whole blood in K2EDTA tubes. For TCRbeta analysis, collaborators shipped samples as frozen whole blood, isolated PBMCs, or DNA extracted from either of those sample types. V has 4 bases trimmed and J has 11 bases trimmed; junction bases matching no gene number 3. The CDR3 runs 12 residues from the cysteine to the phenylalanine. The retained sequence is limited to the CDR3, 36 bases, with the frame set at the first base. The germline V gene (reference sequence) supplies CDR1 SEHNR and CDR2 FQNEAQ. TCRbeta CDR3 regions were amplified from genomic DNA by means of the immunoSEQ Assay, a bias-controlled multiplex PCR. As for the original processing: The number of nucleated cells in each sample was estimated from the amplification of reference gene primers within the assay. To quantify the absolute abundance of each unique TCRbeta CDR3 rearrangement, sequence reads were collapsed and filtered. Productive Simpson clonality was computed per sample as the square root of Simpson's diversity index over productive rearrangements. The immuneACCESS repertoire file appears here via TCRdb, limited to in-frame rearrangements. These files lack a portion of the clones; in checked studies, under half of the deficit traces to unresolved V genes, and the cause of the others is not known. That table is the source of V, J and clone size, and D and trimming were worked out from the DNA. In all, the sample holds approximately 380,000 clones, and 85% of those were seen once. Clones ranked in the top ten supply roughly 3.9% of the sample.

With respect to this clone: Which antigen it targets is not known. Base-call qualities are not available, and no considerably larger clone is one nucleotide away.

This TCR came from a woman in her late teens or twenties with acute or convalescent COVID-19. The sequencing input was peripheral blood. The chain links TRBV7-9 with TRBJ2-1; 9 central nucleotides agree with TRBD1. CDR3 region: CASSSTGGKQFF. The DNA reads TGTGCCAGCAGCTCGACAGGGGGGAAGCAGTTCTTC.